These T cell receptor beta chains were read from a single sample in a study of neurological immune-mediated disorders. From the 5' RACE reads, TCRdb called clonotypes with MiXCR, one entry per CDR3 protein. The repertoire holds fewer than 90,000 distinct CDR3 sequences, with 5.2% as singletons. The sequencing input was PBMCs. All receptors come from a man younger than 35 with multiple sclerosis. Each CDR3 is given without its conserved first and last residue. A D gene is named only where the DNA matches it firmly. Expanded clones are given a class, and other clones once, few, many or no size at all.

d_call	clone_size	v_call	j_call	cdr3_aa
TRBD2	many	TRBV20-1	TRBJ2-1	SARIAGGSHEQF
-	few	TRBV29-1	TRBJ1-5	SVGGQEGQPQH
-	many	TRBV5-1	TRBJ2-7	ASSHPGLPHEQY
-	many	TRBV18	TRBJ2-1	ASSPPLWESSYNEQF
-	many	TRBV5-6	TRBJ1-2	ASSLVREIYGYT
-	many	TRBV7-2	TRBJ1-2	ASSKGGVYGYT
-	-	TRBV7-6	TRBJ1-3	ASSLVATGLSGKTIY
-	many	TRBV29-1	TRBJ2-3	SVGTRAGDTQY
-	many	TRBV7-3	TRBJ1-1	ASSTSGQPNTEAF
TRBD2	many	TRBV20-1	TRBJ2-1	SARASLGGRANEQF
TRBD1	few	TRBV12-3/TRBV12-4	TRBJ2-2	ASRRDRVTNTGELF
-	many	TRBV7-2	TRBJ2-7	ASSLAEGYGYEQY
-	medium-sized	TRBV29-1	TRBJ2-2	SVDFGNANTGELF
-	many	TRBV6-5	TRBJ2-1	ASSPEGAGGYNEQF
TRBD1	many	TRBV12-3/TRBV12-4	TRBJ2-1	ASSTRQGGNEQF
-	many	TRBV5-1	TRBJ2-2	ASSPVTNTGELF
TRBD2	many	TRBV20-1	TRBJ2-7	SASDAGGTYEQY
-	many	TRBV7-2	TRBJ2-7	ASSLGRGPPYEQY
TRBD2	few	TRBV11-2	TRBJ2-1	ASSLEVLGLAGVNTTYNEQF
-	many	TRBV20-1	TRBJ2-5	SAIDRGAKETQY
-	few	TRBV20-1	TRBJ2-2	SASIGANTGELF
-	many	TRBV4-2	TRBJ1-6	ASSQDTGAGGSPLH
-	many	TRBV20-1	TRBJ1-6	SARERLDSSPLH
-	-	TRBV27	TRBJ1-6	ASSTPGSIGPLH
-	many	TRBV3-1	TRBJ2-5	ASSPLSPAGRETQY
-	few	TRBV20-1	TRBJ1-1	SARLLSRGNTEAF
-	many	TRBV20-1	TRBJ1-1	SASEVTEAF
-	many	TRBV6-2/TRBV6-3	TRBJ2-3	ASSPEGGRDTQY
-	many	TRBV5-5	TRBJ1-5	ASSLTGNSNQPQH
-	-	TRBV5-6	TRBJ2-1	ASSFNRYNEQF
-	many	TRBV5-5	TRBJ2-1	ASSFGDNEQF
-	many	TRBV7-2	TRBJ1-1	ASSLVVGFEAF
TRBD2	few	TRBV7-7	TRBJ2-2	ASSPRILAGVTGELF
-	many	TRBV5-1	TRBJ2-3	ASSFAGSGTDTQY
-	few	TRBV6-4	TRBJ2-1	ASSDSFKGSYNEQF
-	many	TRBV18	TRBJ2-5	ASSAQETQY
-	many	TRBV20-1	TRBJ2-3	SARGQGGGTDTQY
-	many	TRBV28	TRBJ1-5	ASSFLAGNQPQN
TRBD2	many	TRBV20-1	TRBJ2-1	SARKAGGKGNAYNEQF
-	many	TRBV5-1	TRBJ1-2	ASSPTGGGGGYT
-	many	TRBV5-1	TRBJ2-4	ASSLAPGTGAKNIQY